The text below deals with one T cell receptor beta chain. Its antigen is unknown. It has no much larger one-base neighbor in the sample; base qualities were not kept. The data belong to a study of T cell responses to AZD1222 COVID-19 vaccine (dated by TCRdb to the early 2020s). Broadly, across the study: AZD1222 recipients whose second dose came at about 4 weeks and those whose second dose came at about 12 weeks were combined into one group, since spike-specific TCR depth and breadth did not differ between the two schedules. Enrollment into the trials was organized by age into subgroups of 18-55, 56-69 and 70-plus years, and those subgroups contained about 150, 27 and 61 TCR-sequenced participants, respectively. TCR sequencing covered 233 trial participants: approximately 200 given two doses of AZD1222 and about 26 given two doses of MenACWY control vaccine. General conclusions and limits of the study: After two AZD1222 doses, spike-specific TCR breadth and depth were significantly higher than at day 0 and than in MenACWY recipients. The 56-69-year group was small, and its depth increase did not reach significance, likely because of low power. Participants were mostly white British and included more females than males, and it was suggested by the authors that clonal diversity may have been underestimated. Reportedly, almost half of the unique spike-specific TCRs recognized epitopes lying outside the regions that are mutated in the B.1.351 and B.1.1.7 variants. Only five to seven AZD1222 recipients were SARS-CoV-2 seropositive at baseline, limiting conclusions about previously exposed vaccinees. Because no day 14 peak-response samples were available, the repertoires could be characterized only after the peak T cell response. The vaccine-associated CD4 TCRs covered the entire spike protein, and the dominant responses fell in regions 160-218 and 743-854.

The CDR3 regions of human TCRbeta chains were analyzed by immunosequencing. The paper's processing steps were these. TCRs in the repertoires were matched against a reference library of SARS-CoV-2-specific TCRs that had been generated with the MIRA antigen-specificity platform. Breadth was defined as the fraction of unique TCRs that were SARS-CoV-2-associated, and depth was defined as the fraction of total T cells that were SARS-CoV-2-associated. Using the MIRA data, each spike-specific TCR was assigned both to the spike region to which the TCR was reactive and to a CD4 or CD8 class. Log10-transformed breadth and depth values were compared by one-way ANOVA with Sidak's multiple comparisons tests. TCRdb holds this immuneACCESS table with in-frame rearrangements only. Some clones are missing; in checked studies, unresolved V genes explain under half, and the rest has no known cause. The V and J calls and clone size come from that table; D and trimming were worked out from the DNA. This sample lists approximately 190,000 clones; around 92% were detected once. The ten most abundant clones make up 1% to 1.5% of the sample.

What the time point label conveys for this sample: baseline before first vaccination. Vaccinee samples were obtained from the UK trials COV001 and COV002, which included a single-blind randomized controlled phase 2/3 trial of AZD1222 (ChAdOx1 nCoV-19) in healthy adults. For TCRbeta chain sequencing, PBMC samples from trial participants were taken at day 0 and at day 28 after the second dose. Reading from cysteine to phenylalanine, the CDR3 counts 17 amino acids. Only the CDR3 part of the read is kept: 51 bases, read in frame from the first base. After removal of 1 base from V and 7 bases from J, the junction retains 13 bases not matched to a gene. CDR1 and CDR2, looked up from the germline V gene (reference sequence), are LGHDT and YNNKEL.

The receptor comes from an adult in good health. The sample consisted of peripheral blood, taken on day 0 of AZD1222 vaccination. The sequence is built from TRBV3-1 (or the pseudogene TRBV3-2) and TRBJ2-5; 9 bases in the junction line up with TRBD2. Read as DNA, the sequence is TGTGCCAGCAGCCAAGGCCTAGCGGGGACTGTCCCGGGGACCCAGTACTTC. Translated, this gives CASSQGLAGTVPGTQYF.